This TCR beta chain came from a study of tumor-infiltrating lymphocytes in oesophageal squamous cell carcinoma. TCRdb called the PCR reads again in MiXCR, with one record for every CDR3 protein. The sample gives nearly 20,000 distinct CDR3 sequences, roughly 37% of which show up once; roughly 6.4% is in the top ten. Germline loops: CDR1 MNHNS, CDR2 SASEGT. V lost 8 bases and J lost 3, with 11 bases in between. This CDR3 region has 12 residues. By frequency in the sample, this clonotype is medium-sized. The V gene is TRBV6-1, the J gene TRBJ2-7, with D possibly being TRBD2 (5 bases). The TCR was taken from a male donor with esophageal squamous cell carcinoma. The sample taken for sequencing was blood. The chain's CDR3 is CASSLGGYEQYF. The CDR3 bases are TGTGCCAGCTCCCTTGGAGGCTACGAGCAGTACTTC.